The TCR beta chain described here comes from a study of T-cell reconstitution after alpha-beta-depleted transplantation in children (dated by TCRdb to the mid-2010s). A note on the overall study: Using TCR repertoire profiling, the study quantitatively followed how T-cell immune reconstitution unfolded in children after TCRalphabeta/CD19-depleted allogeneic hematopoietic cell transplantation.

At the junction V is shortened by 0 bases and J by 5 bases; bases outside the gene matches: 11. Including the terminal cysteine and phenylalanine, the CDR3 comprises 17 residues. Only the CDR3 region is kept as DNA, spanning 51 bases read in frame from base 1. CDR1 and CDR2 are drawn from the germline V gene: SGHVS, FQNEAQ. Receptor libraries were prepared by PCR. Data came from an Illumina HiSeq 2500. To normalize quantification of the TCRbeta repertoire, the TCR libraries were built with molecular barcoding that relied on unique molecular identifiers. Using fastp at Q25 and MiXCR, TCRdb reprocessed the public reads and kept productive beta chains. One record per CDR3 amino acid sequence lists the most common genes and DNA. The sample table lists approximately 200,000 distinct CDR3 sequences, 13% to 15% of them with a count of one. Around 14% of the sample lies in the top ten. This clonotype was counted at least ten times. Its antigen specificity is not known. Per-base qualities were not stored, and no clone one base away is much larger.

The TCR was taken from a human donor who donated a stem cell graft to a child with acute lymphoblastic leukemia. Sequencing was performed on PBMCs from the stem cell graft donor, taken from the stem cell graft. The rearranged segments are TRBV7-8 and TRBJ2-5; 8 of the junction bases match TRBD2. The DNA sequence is TGTGCCAGCAGCTTAGCGCCTCGAGGGACTAGGAGGGAGACCCAGTACTTC. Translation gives CASSLAPRGTRRETQYF.